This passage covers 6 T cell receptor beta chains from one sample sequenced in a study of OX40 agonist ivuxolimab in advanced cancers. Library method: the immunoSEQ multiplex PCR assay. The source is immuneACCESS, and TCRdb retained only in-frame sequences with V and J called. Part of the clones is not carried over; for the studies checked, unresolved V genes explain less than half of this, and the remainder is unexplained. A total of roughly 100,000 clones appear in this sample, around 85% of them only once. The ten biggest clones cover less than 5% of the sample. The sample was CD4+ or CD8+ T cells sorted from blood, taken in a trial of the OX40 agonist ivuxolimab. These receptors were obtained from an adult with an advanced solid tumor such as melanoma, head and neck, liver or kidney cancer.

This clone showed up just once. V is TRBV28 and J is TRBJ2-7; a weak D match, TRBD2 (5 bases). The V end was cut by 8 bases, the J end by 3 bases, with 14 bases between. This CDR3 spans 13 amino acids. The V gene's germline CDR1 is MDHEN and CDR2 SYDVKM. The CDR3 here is CASGESGNYEQYF. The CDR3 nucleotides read TGTGCCAGCGGGGAGTCTGGGAACTACGAGCAGTACTTC.

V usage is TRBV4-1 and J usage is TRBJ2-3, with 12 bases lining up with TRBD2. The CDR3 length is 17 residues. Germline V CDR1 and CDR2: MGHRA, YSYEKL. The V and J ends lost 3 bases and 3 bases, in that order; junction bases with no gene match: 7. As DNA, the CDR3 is TGCGCCAGCAGCCAGAGCTCTAGCGGGGGGGGTACAGATACGCAGTATTTT. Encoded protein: CASSQSSSGGGTDTQYF.

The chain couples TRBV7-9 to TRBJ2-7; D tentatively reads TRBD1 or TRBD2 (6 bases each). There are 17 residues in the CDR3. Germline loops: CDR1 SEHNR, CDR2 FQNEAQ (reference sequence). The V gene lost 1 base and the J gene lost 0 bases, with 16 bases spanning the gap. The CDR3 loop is CASSLGSGGEGSYEQYF. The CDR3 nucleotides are TGTGCCAGCAGCTTAGGATCCGGGGGCGAGGGCTCCTACGAGCAGTACTTC. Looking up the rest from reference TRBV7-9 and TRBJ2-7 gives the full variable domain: DTGVSQNPRHKITKRGQNVTFRCDPISEHNRLYWYRQTLGQGPEFLTYFQNEAQLEKSRLLSDRFSAERPKGSFSTLEIQRTEQGDSAMYLCASSLGSGGEGSYEQYFGPGTRLTVT.

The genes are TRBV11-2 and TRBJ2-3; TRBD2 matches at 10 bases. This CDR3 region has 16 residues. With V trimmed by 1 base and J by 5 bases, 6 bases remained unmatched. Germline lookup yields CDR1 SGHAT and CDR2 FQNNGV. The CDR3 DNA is TGTGCCAGCAGCTTAGCAGCGGGAGGGAGTGTAGATACGCAGTATTTT. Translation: CASSLAAGGSVDTQYF.

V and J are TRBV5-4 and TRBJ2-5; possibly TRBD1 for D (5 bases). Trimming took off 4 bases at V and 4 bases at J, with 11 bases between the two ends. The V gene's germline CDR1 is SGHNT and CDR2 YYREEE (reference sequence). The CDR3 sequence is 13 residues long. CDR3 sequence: CASSGAKGETQYF. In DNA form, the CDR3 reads TGTGCCAGCAGCGGGGCCAAGGGAGAGACCCAGTACTTC.

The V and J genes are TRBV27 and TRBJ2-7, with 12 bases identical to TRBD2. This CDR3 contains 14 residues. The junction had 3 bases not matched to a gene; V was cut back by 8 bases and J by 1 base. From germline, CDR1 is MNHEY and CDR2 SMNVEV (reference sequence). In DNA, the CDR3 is TGTGCCAGCCGCGGGACTAGCGGGTCCTACGAGCAGTACTTC. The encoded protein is CASRGTSGSYEQYF.